The text below deals with one TCR beta chain. This clonotype was detected ten times or more. Its antigen has not been determined. The input lacks base qualities; no much larger clone sits a single base away. Its CDR3 holds 12 amino acids, cysteine through phenylalanine. This entry keeps only the CDR3 DNA: 36 bases, framed from base 1. According to the germline V gene, CDR1 reads MDHEN and CDR2 reads SYDVKM. Relative to germline, V is 7 bases shorter and J is 0 bases shorter, with 4 bases between their ends. This record belongs to a study of human T cells and chemical hapten exposure (dated by TCRdb to the early 2020s). For the study in its entirety: For sensitization, 2% DPC in acetone was applied to a 2 cm by 2 cm area of upper inner arm skin. Patch testing was done on the upper back using Finn chambers containing 0.01% DPC, and results were scored after 6 days according to International Contact Dermatitis Research Group standards. The libraries were sequenced as a pool, and the TCR yield per sample differed mostly because of small variations in library volumes within the pool. Weekly therapeutic DPC doses were additionally applied to the scalp of patients throughout the roughly 22-week study period. For TCR sequencing, blood came from twenty-nine alopecia patients at anywhere from one to four time points (pre-sensitization, 2, 6 and 24 weeks). In alopecia patients, the study followed how the peripheral blood TCR repertoire changed in vivo over primary and secondary sensitization to diphenylcyclopropenone (DPC), a hapten. The mostly female patient cohort included alopecia areata with under or over 50% scalp involvement, alopecia totalis and alopecia universalis. Blood was sampled from patients pre-sensitization (week 0) and at 2, 6 and about 24 weeks after DPC sensitization. Points the paper makes about the study in general: Repeated subsampling changed both the strength of the expansion versus patch-test correlation and the threshold at which the correlation became significant. All patients had alopecia, a presumed autoimmune disease, so their immune response might differ from that of healthy individuals. Patch test score was positively correlated with the number of PT1 expanded TCRs, with significance at thresholds 8, 16 and 32 but not at 4. Expanded TCRs formed significantly more large CDR3 similarity clusters than pre-sensitization or healthy control sets, consistent with antigen-driven responses. DPC sensitization did not change the number of TCRs with a frequency above 1 in 1000, and there was no evidence of changes in global repertoire structure.

The library was built by means of RACE. Instrument on record: NextSeq 500. During library preparation, unique molecular identifiers were attached to individual cDNA molecules so that TCRs could be counted in a quantitative, reproducible way. Both TCR alpha and TCR beta chains were sequenced from each blood RNA sample. The paper's processing steps were these. Samples had a median of roughly 98,000 TCRs, with a range from about 23,224 to 750,000. V, J and CDR3 annotation of the TCR reads was carried out using the Decombinator software suite. To make PS versus PT1 abundance plots, every sample was subsampled to the same number of TCRs (28,000). TCRs were defined as expanded if absent before sensitization and observed at least eight times at the 2-week time point. The public reads were quality trimmed at Q25 with fastp and then assembled into clones with MiXCR by TCRdb, keeping productive beta chains. Entries that share a CDR3 protein sequence are merged under the most common genes and DNA. These V and J calls are TCRdb output, not the study's own analysis. The sample has 280,000 or so distinct CDR3 sequences on record, 7.7% of them singletons. Of the sample, more than 0.95% falls within the top ten clones.

The time point label corresponds to: pre-sensitization, week 0. The intended sense of this specimen's treatment or condition label: therapeutic diphenylcyclopropenone sensitization with weekly scalp DPC. At every patch-test visit, the blood draw took place before the patch test was put on. Eligible patients were aged 18 to 70, diagnosed with alopecia, deemed suitable for DPC therapy, and excluded if pregnant. Total RNA was extracted from unfractionated whole blood collected in Tempus Blood RNA tubes. This TCR was recovered from a man aged 18 to 29 with alopecia areata. Some clones in this sample may be carry-over from other donors' samples. Sequencing was performed on whole blood, taken in connection with sensitization to the hapten diphenylcyclopropenone (DPC). The V gene is TRBV28 and the J gene is TRBJ1-5; the D gene assignment is ambiguous. CDR3 reads: CASTYSNQPQHF. The DNA reads TGTGCCAGCACTTATAGCAATCAGCCCCAGCATTTT.